There are many counts of the clone carrying this TCR beta chain. No antigen is known for it. This sample stems from a study of regulatory T cells in long-lasting Graves disease. As to time point: newly diagnosed GD, antithyroid drugs for less than 3 months. PBMC RNA served as the TCR library source. Peripheral blood, Nine milliliters per patient, was collected in EDTA tubes. The length of the CDR3 is 15 residues. Germline V gene lookup returns CDR1 KGHSH and CDR2 LQKENI. The V end was cut by 0 bases, the J end by 3 bases, with 12 bases between. iRepertoire HTBI primers and Arm-PCR of CDR3 regions built TCR beta libraries. TCRdb ran MiXCR on the multiplex PCR reads and lists one entry per CDR3 protein. The sample comprises roughly 380,000 distinct CDR3 sequences, roughly a sixth of which are singletons, and roughly 27% rests with the top ten. General study findings and limits: The persistent group shared 2,500 to 3,000 public clonotypes, more than the 966 shared by new patients. Peripheral blood, not thyroid tissue, was the sole material studied.

Another study also made use of these data, one on T cells in Graves' hyperthyroidism and ophthalmopathy. As that report states: HTBI primers drove first-round RT-PCR of the TCR CDR3.

The material was peripheral blood mononuclear cells (PBMCs), obtained at new diagnosis, from a patient treated with antithyroid drugs. The genes are TRBV18 and TRBJ2-7, with a possible D match to TRBD1 (5 bases). This clonotype originated in a middle-aged man with Graves disease. This CDR3 reads CASSPPQGIIYEQYF. In nucleotides, the CDR3 is TGTGCCAGCTCACCACCTCAGGGAATTATCTACGAGCAGTACTTC.